A selection of T cell receptor beta chains follows, all from one sample in a study of prognosis after radiotherapy for stage I lung cancer. TCRdb passed the multiplex PCR reads through MiXCR, listing each CDR3 protein once. The table includes 50,000 to 75,000 distinct CDR3 sequences, 26% detected once. The sequencing used PBMCs, collected before or after stereotactic body radiation therapy (not recorded which). These receptors were collected from a donor of 50 years or more with non-small cell lung cancer. Each CDR3 is given with its conserved first and last residue. The D gene is left open where the match is weak. Only part of the rows carry a size: once, few, many, or a class if the clone is expanded.

v_gene	j_gene	d_gene	abundance	CDR3nt	CDR3aa
TRBV7-2	TRBJ2-1	.	many	TGTGCCAGCAGCCGTCAGAGGGGTAATGAGCAGTTCTTC	CASSRQRGNEQFF
TRBV5-6	TRBJ1-4	.	many	TGTGCCAGCAGCTTGAAATCAGACAATGAAAAACTGTTTTTT	CASSLKSDNEKLFF
TRBV6-2/TRBV6-3	TRBJ2-1	.	many	TGTGCCAGCAGGCAGCCGCCCTACAATGAGCAGTTCTTC	CASRQPPYNEQFF
TRBV7-8	TRBJ1-1	.	many	TGTGCCAGCAGCTTGGGAGCTGGGAGCACTGAAGCTTTCTTT	CASSLGAGSTEAFF
TRBV6-2/TRBV6-3	TRBJ2-3	TRBD2	many	TGTGCCAGCTCAATTCGGCGAGCGGGGGCCGGCACAGATACGCAGTATTTT	CASSIRRAGAGTDTQYF
TRBV10-3	TRBJ2-1	TRBD1	many	TGTGCCATCAGTGAGTCTTCCGGGACAGGGATGAGAAATGAGCAGTTCTTC	CAISESSGTGMRNEQFF
TRBV15	TRBJ1-3	TRBD1	many	TGTGCCACCAGCAGAGACGGCAGGGGGACTGGAAACACCATATATTTT	CATSRDGRGTGNTIYF
TRBV4-2	TRBJ1-1	.	.	TGTGCCAGCAGCCCACGTTCTACAGGGAACACTGAAGCTTTCTTT	CASSPRSTGNTEAFF
TRBV20-1	TRBJ1-5	.	many	TGCAGTGCCATTCCAGGAGAACTTGATCAGCCCCAGCATTTT	CSAIPGELDQPQHF
TRBV5-4	TRBJ2-7	.	many	TGTGCCAGCAGCTTGGCAGGGGCCCACTACGAGCAGTACTTC	CASSLAGAHYEQYF
TRBV18	TRBJ2-3	TRBD1	many	TGTGCCAGCTCACCCGGGACAGCGGACACAGATACGCAGTATTTT	CASSPGTADTDTQYF
TRBV27	TRBJ2-3	.	many	TGTGCCAGCAGTTTATCAGGCCGCCCGGATACGCAGTATTTT	CASSLSGRPDTQYF
TRBV6-1	TRBJ2-3	.	many	TGTGCCAGCAGCGGAGGGGCCCCCAGAGATACGCAGTATTTT	CASSGGAPRDTQYF
TRBV11-2	TRBJ1-2	TRBD1	many	TGTGCCAGCAGCGAGGACAGGGGGAGTGGCTACACCTTC	CASSEDRGSGYTF